This TCR beta chain was recorded in a study of T-cell reconstitution after alpha-beta-depleted transplantation in children. The library targeted TCRbeta and was prepared with unique molecular identifiers. TCRdb fed the PCR reads into MiXCR, producing one record per CDR3 protein. Of some 550,000 distinct CDR3 sequences listed, roughly 23% were seen once; the top ten hold over 12%. Trimming removed 0 bases at V and 0 bases at J, with 13 bases between. This CDR3 is built from 17 residues. Germline assignment: CDR1 SGHRS and CDR2 YFSETQ. The chain joins TRBV5-1 to TRBJ2-4; either TRBD1 or TRBD2 may fit D (5 bases each). The sequences come from PBMCs, mostly from graft donor cells, collected 360 days after TCRalphabeta/CD19-depleted stem cell transplant. This TCR derives from a boy younger than two who had a stem cell transplant for acute myeloid leukemia, so the T cells may come from the graft donor. In nucleotides, the CDR3 is TGCGCCAGCAGCTTGGAGAGAGGGGCTCTAGCCAAAAACATTCAGTACTTC. The encoded protein is CASSLERGALAKNIQYF.